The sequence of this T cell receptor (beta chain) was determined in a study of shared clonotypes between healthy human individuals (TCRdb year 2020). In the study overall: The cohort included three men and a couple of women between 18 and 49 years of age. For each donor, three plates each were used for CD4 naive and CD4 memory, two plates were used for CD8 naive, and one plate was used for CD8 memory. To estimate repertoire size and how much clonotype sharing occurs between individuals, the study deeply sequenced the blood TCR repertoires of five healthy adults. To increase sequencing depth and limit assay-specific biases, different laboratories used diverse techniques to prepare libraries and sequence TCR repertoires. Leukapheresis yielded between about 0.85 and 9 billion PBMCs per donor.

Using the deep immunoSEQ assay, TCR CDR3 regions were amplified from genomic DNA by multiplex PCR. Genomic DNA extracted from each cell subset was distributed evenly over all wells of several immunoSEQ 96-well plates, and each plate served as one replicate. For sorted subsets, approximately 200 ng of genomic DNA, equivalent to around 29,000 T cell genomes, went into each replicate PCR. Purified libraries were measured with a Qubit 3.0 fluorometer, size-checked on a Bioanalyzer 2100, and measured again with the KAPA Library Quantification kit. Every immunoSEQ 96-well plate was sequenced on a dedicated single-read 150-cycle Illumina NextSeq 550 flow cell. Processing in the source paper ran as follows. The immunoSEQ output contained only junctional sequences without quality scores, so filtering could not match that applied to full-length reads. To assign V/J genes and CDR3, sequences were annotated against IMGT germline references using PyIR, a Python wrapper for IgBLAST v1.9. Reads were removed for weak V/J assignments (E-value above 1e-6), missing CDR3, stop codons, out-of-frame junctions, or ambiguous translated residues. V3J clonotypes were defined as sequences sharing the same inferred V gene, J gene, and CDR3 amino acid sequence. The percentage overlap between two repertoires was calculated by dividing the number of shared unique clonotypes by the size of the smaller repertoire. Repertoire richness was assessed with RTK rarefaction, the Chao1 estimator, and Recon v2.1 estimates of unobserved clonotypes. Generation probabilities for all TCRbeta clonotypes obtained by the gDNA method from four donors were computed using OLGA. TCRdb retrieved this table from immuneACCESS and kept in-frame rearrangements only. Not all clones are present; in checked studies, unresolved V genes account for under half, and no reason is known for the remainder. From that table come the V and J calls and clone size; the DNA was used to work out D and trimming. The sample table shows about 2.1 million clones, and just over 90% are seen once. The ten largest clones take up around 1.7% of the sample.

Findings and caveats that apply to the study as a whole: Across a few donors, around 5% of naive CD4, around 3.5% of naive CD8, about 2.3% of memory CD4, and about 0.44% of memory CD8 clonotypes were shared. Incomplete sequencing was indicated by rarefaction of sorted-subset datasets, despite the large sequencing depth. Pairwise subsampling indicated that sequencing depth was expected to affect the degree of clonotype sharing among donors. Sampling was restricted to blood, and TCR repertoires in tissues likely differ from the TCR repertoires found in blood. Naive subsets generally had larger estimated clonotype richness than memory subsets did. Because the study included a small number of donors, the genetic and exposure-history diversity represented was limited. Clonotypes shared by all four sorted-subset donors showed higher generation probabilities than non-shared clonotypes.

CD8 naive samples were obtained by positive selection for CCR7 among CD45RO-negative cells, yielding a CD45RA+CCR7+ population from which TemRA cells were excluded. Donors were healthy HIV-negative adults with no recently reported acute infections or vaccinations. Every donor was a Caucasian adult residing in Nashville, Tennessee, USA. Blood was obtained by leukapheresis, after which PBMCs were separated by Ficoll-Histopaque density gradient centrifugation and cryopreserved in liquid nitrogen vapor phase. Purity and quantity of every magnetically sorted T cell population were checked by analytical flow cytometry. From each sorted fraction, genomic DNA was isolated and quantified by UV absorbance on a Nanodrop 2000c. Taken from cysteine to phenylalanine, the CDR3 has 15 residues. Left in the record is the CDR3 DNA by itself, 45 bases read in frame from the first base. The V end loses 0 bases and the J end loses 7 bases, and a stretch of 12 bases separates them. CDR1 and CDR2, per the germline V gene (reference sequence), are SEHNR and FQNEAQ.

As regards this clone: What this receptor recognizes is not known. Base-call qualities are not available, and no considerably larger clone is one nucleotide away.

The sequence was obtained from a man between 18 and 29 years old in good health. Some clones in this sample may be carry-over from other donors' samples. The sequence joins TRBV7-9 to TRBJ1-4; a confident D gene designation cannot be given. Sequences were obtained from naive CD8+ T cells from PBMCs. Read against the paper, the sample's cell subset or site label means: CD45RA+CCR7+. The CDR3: CASSLAAGGPEKLFF. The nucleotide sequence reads TGTGCCAGCAGCTTAGCAGCGGGAGGCCCTGAAAAACTGTTTTTT.